This T cell receptor beta chain came from a study of relationships among human T cell subsets. General observations from the study: Clones with over 100 reads held over 60% of CD8+ cytotoxic sequences.

Points on this clonotype: Its target is not known.

The germline CDR1 and CDR2 sequences are SGHAT and FQNNGV. This CDR3 spans 14 amino acids. The V end lost 6 bases, the J end lost 2 bases, and 13 bases lay between the germline ends. From the CD45RA-negative fraction, anti-CD45RO beads picked out CD45RA-RO+ memory T cells. T cell subsets were isolated with antibody-coated magnetic beads. Semiquantitative ARM-PCR amplified T cell receptor alpha and beta CDR3 regions from mRNA. Exponential amplification used communal superprimers after tagged nested gene-specific primers in ARM-PCR. Nested primers were removed by exonuclease before the second PCR round. TCRdb ran MiXCR on the multiplex PCR reads and lists one entry per CDR3 protein. Of 7,000 to 9,500 distinct CDR3 sequences listed, 50% to 60% were seen once; the top ten hold around 5.3%.

This sequence was found in a man aged 35-49 years in good health. The chain has TRBV11-2 and TRBJ1-2; the D is unclear. Sequencing was performed on memory T cells sorted from blood. CDR3 loop: CASRSGAWNYGYTF. For the CDR3, the DNA is TGTGCCAGCAGGTCGGGAGCCTGGAACTATGGCTACACCTTC.